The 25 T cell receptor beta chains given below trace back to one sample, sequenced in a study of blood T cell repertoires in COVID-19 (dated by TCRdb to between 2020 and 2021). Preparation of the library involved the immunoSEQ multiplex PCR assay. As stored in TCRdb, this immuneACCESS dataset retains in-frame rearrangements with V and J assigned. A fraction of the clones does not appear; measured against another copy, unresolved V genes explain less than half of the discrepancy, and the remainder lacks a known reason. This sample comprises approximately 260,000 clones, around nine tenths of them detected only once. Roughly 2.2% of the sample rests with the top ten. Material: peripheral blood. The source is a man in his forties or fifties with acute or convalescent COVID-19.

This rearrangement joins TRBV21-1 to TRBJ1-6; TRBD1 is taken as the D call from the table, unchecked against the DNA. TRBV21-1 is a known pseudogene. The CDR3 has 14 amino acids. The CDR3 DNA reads TGTGCCAGCAGCAATCTCGCAGGGGCCCCACCCCTCCACTTT. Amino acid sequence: CASSNLAGAPPLHF.

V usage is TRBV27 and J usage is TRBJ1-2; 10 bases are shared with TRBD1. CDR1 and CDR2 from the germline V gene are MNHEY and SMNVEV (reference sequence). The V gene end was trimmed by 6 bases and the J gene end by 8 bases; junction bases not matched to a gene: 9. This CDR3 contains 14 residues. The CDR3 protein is CASSWDRGLRGYTF. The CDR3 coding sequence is TGTGCCAGCAGCTGGGACAGGGGATTACGAGGCTACACCTTC.

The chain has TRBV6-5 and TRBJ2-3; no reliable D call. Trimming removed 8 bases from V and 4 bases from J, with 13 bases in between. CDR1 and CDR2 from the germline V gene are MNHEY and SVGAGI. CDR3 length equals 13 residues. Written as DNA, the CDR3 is TGTGCCAGCCGCCCGCCGAGCGCAGATACGCAGTATTTT. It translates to CASRPPSADTQYF.

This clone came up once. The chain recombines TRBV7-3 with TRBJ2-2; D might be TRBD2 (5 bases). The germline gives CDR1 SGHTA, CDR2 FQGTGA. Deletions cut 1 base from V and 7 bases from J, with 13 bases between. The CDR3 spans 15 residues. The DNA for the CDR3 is TGTGCCAGCAGCTTAAACCAGAGGGTCAGCGGGGAGCTGTTTTTT. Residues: CASSLNQRVSGELFF.

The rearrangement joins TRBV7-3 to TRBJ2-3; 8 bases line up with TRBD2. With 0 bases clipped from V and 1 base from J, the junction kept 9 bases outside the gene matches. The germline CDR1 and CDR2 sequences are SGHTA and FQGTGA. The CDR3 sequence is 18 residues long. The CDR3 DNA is TGTGCCAGCAGCTTAACTAGCGGGGTGTTAGTCGGCACAGATACGCAGTATTTT. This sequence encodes CASSLTSGVLVGTDTQYF.

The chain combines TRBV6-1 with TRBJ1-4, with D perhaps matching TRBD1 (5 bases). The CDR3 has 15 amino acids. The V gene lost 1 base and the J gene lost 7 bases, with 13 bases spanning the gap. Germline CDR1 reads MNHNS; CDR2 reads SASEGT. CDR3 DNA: TGTGCCAGCAGTGAAGGTTATGGCGGGGCTGAAAAACTGTTTTTT. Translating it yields CASSEGYGGAEKLFF.

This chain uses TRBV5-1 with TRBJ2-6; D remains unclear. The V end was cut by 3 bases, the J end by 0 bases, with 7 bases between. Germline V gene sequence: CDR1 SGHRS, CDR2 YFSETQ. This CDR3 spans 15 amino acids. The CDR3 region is CASSSGTSGANVLTF. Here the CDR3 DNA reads TGCGCCAGCAGCTCAGGAACCTCTGGGGCCAACGTCCTGACTTTC.

CDR3 sequence reads: CASSLYYNSPLHF. The CDR3 nucleotides read TGTGCCAGTAGCCTCTACTATAATTCACCCCTCCACTTT. V usage is TRBV19 and J usage is TRBJ1-6, with unresolved D. V was clipped by 6 bases and J by 3 bases, with 6 bases between them. CDR1 LNHDA and CDR2 SQIVND come from the germline V gene (reference sequence). This CDR3 region has 13 residues.

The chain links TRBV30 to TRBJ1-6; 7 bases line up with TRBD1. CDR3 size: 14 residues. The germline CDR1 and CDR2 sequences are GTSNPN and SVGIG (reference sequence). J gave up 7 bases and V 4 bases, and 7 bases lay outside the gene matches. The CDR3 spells CAWTKGARNSPLHF. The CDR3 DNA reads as TGTGCCTGGACCAAGGGGGCGAGGAATTCACCCCTCCACTTT.

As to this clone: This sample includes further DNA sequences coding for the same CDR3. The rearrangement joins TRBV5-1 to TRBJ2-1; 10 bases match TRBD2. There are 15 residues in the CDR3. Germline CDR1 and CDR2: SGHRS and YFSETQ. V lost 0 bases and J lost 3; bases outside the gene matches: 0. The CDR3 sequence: CASSLVAGGYNEQFF. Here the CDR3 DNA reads TGCGCCAGCAGCTTGGTAGCGGGGGGCTACAATGAGCAGTTCTTC. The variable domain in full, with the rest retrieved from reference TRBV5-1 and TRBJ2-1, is KAGVTQTPRYLIKTRGQQVTLSCSPISGHRSVSWYQQTPGQGLQFLFEYFSETQRNKGNFPGRFSGRQFSNSRSEMNVSTLELGDSALYLCASSLVAGGYNEQFFGPGTRLTVL.

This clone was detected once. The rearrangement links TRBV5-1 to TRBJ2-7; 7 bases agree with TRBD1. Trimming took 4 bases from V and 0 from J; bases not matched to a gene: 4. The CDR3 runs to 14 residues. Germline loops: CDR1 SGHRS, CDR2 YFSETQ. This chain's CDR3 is CASSTEGASYEQYF. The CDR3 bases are TGCGCCAGCAGCACCGAGGGGGCCTCCTACGAGCAGTACTTC.

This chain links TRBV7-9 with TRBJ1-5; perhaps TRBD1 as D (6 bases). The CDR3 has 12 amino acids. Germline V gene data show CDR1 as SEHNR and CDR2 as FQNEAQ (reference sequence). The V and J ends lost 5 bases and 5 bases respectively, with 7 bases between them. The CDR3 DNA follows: TGTGCCAGCAGCGGGGGCGATCAGCCCCAGCATTTT. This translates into CASSGGDQPQHF.

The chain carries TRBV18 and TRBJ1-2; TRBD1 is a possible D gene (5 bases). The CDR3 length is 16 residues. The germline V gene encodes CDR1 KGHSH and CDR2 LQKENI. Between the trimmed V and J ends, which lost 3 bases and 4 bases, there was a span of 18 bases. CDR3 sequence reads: CASSPSGHAISYGYTF. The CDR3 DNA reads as TGTGCCAGCTCACCGTCCGGACATGCAATTAGCTATGGCTACACCTTC.

This chain's CDR3 is CAISDRGAGGQRYF. DNA for the CDR3: TGTGCCATCAGCGACCGGGGGGCTGGGGGTCAGAGGTATTTT. The rearrangement joins TRBV10-3 to TRBJ2-3; perhaps TRBD2 as D (7 bases). The CDR3 is 14 amino acids. Germline V gene lookup returns CDR1 ENHRY and CDR2 SYGVKD. Trimming pared 6 bases from V and 14 bases from J, leaving 24 bases between.

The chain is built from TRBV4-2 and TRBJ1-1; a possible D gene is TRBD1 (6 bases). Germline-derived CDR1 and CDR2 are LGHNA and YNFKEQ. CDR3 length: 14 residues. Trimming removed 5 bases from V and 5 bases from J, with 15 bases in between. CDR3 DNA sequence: TGTGCCAGCAGCTTAAATCAGGGGTGGACTGAAGCTTTCTTT. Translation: CASSLNQGWTEAFF.

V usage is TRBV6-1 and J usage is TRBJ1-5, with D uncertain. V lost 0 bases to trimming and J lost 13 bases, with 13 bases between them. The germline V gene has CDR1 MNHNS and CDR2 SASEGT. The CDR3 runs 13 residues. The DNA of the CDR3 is TGTGCCAGCAGTGAAGCGGGAGCCCCCTCACAGCATTTT. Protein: CASSEAGAPSQHF.

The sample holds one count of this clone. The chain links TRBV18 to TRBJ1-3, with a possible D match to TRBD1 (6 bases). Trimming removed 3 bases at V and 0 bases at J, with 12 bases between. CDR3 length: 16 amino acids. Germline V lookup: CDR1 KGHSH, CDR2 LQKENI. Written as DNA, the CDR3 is TGTGCCAGCTCACCGGCAGGGGACCGCTCTGGAAACACCATATATTTT. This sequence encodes CASSPAGDRSGNTIYF.

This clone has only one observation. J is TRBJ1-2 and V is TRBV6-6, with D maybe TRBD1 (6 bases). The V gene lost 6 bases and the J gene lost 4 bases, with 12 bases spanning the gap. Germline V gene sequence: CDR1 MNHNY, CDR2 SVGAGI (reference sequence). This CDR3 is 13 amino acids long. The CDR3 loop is CASSPGTTYGYTF. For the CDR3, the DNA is TGTGCCAGCAGCCCCGGGACAACCTATGGCTACACCTTC.

CDR3 sequence: CASRGTGFTEAFF. CDR3 coding DNA: TGTGCCAGCAGGGGGACAGGGTTCACTGAAGCTTTCTTT. The chain couples TRBV2 to TRBJ1-1, with 9 bases lining up with TRBD1. The V gene's germline CDR1 is SNHLY and CDR2 FYNNEI. Trimming removed 6 bases from V and 4 bases from J; junction bases left unmatched: 3. The CDR3 consists of 13 residues.

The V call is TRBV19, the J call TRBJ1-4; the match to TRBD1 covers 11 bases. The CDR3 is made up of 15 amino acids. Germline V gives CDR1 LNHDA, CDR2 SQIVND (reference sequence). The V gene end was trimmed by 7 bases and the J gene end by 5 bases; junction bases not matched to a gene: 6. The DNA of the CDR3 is TGTGCCAGTACCCCGGACAGGGGGCGGAATGAAAAACTGTTTTTT. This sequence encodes CASTPDRGRNEKLFF.

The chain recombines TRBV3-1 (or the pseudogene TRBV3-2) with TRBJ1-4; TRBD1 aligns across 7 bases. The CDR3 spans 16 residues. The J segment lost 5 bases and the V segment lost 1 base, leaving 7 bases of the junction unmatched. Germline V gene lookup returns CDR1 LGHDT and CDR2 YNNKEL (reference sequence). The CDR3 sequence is CASSQVWDSANEKLFF. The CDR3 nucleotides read TGTGCCAGCAGCCAAGTTTGGGACAGTGCGAATGAAAAACTGTTTTTT.

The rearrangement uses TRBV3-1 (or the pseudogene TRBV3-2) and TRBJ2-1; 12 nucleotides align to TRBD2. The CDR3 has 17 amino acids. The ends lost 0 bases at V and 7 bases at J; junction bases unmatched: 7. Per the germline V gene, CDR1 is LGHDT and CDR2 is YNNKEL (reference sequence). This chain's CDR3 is CASSQDLLAGGRNEQFF. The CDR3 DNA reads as TGTGCCAGCAGCCAAGATCTTCTAGCGGGGGGGCGGAATGAGCAGTTCTTC.

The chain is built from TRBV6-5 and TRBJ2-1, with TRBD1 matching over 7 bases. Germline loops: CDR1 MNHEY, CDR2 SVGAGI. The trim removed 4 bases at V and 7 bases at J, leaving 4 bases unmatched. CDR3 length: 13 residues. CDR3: CASSSGQMNEQFF. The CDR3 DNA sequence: TGTGCCAGCAGTTCGGGACAGATGAATGAGCAGTTCTTC.

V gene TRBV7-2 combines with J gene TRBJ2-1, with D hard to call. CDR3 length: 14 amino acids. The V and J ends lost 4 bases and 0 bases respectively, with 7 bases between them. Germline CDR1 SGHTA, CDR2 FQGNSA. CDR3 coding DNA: TGTGCCAGCAGCTCTGTGAGCTCCTACAATGAGCAGTTCTTC. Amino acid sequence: CASSSVSSYNEQFF.

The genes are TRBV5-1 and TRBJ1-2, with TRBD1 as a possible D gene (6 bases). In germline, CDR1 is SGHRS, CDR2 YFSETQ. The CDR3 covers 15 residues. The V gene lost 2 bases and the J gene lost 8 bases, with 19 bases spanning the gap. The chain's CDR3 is CASSFGDTDSRGYTF. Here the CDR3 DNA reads TGCGCCAGCAGCTTCGGGGACACCGACTCGAGGGGCTACACCTTC.